This TCR beta chain was observed in a study of shared clonotypes between healthy human individuals. Whole-study context: Donors consisted of a couple of women and a few men between 18 and 49. Notes on the study in general: A handful of donors shared approximately 5% of their naive CD4 clonotypes. Among non-shared clonotypes, generation probabilities were lower than among those shared by all four donors.

Clones were sequenced by immunoSEQ multiplex PCR, and TCRdb holds only the in-frame ones, with some missing. This table holds about 2.5 million clones, roughly 90% found once. This CDR3 has 14 residues. The V gene's germline CDR1 is MNHNS and CDR2 SASEGT. V shed 0 bases and J shed 11 bases, with 14 bases lying between them. On this clone: Its target is not known.

This receptor was taken from a man younger than 35 in good health. Some clones in this sample may be carry-over from other donors' samples. The sequencing input was naive CD4+ T cells from PBMCs. Subset denoted: CD45RA+ positively selected. The chain recombines TRBV6-1 with TRBJ1-5; no definite D call. This CDR3 reads CASSEALKDAAQHF. The CDR3 region has the DNA TGTGCCAGCAGTGAAGCACTGAAGGATGCAGCCCAGCATTTT.